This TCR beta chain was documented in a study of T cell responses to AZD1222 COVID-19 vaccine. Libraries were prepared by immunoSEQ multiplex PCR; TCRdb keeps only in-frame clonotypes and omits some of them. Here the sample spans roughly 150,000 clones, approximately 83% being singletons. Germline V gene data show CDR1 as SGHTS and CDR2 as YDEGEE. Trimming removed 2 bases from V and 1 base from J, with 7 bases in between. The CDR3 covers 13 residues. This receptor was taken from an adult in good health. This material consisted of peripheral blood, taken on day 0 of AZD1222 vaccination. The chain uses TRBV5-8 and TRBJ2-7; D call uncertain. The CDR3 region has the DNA TGTGCCAGCAGCTTTCAGGTTTCCTACGAGCAGTACTTC. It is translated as CASSFQVSYEQYF. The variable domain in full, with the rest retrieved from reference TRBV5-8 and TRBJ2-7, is EAGVTQSPTHLIKTRGQQATLRCSPISGHTSVYWYQQALGLGLQFLLWYDEGEERNRGNFPPRFSGRQFPNYSSELNVNALELEDSALYLCASSFQVSYEQYFGPGTRLTVT.